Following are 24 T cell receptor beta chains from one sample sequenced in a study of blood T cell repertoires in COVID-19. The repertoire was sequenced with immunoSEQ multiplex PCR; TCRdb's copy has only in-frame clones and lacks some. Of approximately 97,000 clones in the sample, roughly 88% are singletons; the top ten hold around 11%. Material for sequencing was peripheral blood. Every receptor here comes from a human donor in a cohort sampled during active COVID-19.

CDR3 amino acids: CSVQGYDNYEQYF. The CDR3 bases are TGCAGCGTTCAGGGATATGATAATTACGAGCAGTACTTC. The rearrangement uses TRBV29-1 and TRBJ2-7; D might be TRBD1 (5 bases). The CDR3 totals 13 residues. V lost 5 bases and J 4 bases, leaving 15 bases between the germline ends. Germline V CDR1 and CDR2: SQVTM, ANQGSEA.

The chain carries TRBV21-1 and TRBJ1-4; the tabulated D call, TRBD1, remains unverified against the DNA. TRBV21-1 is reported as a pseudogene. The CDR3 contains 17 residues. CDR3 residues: CASSKEGQIPYNEKLFF. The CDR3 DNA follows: TGTGCCAGCTCGAAGGAGGGACAGATACCTTATAATGAAAAACTGTTTTTT.

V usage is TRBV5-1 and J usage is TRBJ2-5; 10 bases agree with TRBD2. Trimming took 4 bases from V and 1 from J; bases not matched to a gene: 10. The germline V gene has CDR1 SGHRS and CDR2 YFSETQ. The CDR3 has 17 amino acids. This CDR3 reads CASSLGPSGSTQETQYF. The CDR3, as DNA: TGCGCCAGCAGCCTGGGGCCTAGCGGGAGCACCCAAGAGACCCAGTACTTC.

CDR3 nucleotides: TGTGCCAGCAGCTTAGGGACTAGCAACAACGAGCAGTACTTC. This sequence encodes CASSLGTSNNEQYF. This chain connects TRBV7-9 to TRBJ2-7; 8 bases are a match to TRBD2. CDR1 SEHNR and CDR2 FQNEAQ come from the germline V gene (reference sequence). Trimming cost V 1 base and J 5 bases; bases outside gene matches: 4. This CDR3 has 14 amino acids.

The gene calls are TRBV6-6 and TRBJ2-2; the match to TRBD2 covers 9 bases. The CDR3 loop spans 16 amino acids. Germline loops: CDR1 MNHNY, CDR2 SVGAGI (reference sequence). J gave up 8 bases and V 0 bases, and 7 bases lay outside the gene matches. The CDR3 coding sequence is TGTGCCAGCAGTTACTCTTACAGCGGGAGGTATGGGGAGCTGTTTTTT. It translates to CASSYSYSGRYGELFF.

Here the CDR3 DNA reads TGTGCCTGGAGGGGGGACTACTTAACCAAAAACATTCAGTACTTC. Protein product: CAWRGDYLTKNIQYF. The J gene is TRBJ2-4, the V gene TRBV30; 7 bases line up with TRBD2. Per germline, CDR1 GTSNPN and CDR2 SVGIG (reference sequence). The CDR3 contains 15 residues. The J segment lost 2 bases and the V segment lost 3 bases, leaving 7 bases of the junction unmatched. The whole variable domain, remainder taken from reference TRBV30 and TRBJ2-4, is SQTIHQWPATLVQPVGSPLSLECTVEGTSNPNLYWYRQAAGRGLQLLFYSVGIGQISSEVPQNLSASRPQDRQFILSSKKLLLSDSGFYLCAWRGDYLTKNIQYFGAGTRLSVL.

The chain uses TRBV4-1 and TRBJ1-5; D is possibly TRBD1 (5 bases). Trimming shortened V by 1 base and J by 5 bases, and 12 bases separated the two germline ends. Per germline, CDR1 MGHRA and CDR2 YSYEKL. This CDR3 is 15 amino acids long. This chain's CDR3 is CASSQGGIPDQPQHF. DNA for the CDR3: TGCGCCAGCAGCCAAGGGGGCATTCCAGATCAGCCCCAGCATTTT.

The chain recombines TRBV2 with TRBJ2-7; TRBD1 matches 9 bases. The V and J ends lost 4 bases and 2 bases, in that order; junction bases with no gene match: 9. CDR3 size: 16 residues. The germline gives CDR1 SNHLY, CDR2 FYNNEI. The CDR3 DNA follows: TGTGCCAGCAGTGTATGGACAGGGGCGGGGGCCTACGAGCAGTACTTC. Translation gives CASSVWTGAGAYEQYF.

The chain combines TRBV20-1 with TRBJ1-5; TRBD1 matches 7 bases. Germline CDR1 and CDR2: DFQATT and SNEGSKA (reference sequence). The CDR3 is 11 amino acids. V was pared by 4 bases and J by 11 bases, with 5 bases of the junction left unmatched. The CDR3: CSANRGRAQHF. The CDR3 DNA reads TGCAGTGCTAACAGGGGCCGGGCCCAGCATTTT.

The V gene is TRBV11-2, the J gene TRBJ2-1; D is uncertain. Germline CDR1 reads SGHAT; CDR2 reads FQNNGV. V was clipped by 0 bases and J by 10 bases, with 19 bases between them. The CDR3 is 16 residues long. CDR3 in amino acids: CASSLDIAQTPAEQFF. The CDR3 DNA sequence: TGTGCCAGCAGCTTAGATATAGCCCAAACCCCTGCGGAGCAGTTCTTC. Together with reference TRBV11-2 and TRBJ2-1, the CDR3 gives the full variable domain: EAGVAQSPRYKIIEKRQSVAFWCNPISGHATLYWYQQILGQGPKLLIQFQNNGVVDDSQLPKDRFSAERLKGVDSTLKIQPAKLEDSAVYLCASSLDIAQTPAEQFFGPGTRLTVL.

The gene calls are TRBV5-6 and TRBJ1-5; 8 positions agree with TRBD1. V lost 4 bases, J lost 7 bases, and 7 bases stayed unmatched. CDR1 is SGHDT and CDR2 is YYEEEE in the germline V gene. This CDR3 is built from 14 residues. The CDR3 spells CASSQTGVGQPQHF. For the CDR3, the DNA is TGTGCCAGCAGCCAGACAGGGGTCGGCCAGCCCCAGCATTTT.

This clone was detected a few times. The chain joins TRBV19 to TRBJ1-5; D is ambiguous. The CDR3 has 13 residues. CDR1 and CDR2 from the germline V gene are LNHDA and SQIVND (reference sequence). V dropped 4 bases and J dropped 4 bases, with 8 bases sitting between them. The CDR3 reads CASSTQINQPQHF. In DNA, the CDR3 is TGTGCCAGTAGTACCCAGATTAATCAGCCCCAGCATTTT.

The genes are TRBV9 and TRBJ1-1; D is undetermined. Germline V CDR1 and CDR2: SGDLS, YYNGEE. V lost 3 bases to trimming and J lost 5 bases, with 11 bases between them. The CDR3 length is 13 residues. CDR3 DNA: TGTGCCAGCAGCGCATTTGAACGGACTGAAGCTTTCTTT. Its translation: CASSAFERTEAFF.

The CDR3 protein is CASSQWGLPPTNEKLFF. CDR3 nucleotide sequence: TGCGCCAGCAGCCAATGGGGCCTCCCGCCCACTAATGAAAAACTGTTTTTT. V and J are TRBV4-1 and TRBJ1-4; the D gene is possibly TRBD1 (5 bases). The V gene lost 2 bases and the J gene lost 2 bases, with 15 bases spanning the gap. The CDR3 totals 17 residues. Germline lookup yields CDR1 MGHRA and CDR2 YSYEKL.

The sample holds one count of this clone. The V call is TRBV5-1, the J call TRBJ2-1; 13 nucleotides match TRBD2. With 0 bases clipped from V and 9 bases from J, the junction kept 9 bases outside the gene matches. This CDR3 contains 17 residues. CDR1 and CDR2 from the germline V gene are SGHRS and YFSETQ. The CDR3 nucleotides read TGCGCCAGCAGCTTGGAGGGTGCACTAGCGGGAGGGGGTGAGCAGTTCTTC. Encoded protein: CASSLEGALAGGGEQFF.

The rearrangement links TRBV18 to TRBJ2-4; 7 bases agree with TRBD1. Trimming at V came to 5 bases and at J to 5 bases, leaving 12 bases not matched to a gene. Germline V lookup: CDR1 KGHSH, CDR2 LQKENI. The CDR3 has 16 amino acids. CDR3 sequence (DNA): TGTGCCAGCTCATGGACCGGCGACAGGGCTCAAAACATTCAGTACTTC. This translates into CASSWTGDRAQNIQYF. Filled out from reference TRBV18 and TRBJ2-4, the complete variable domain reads NAGVMQNPRHLVRRRGQEARLRCSPMKGHSHVYWYRQLPEEGLKFMVYLQKENIIDESGMPKERFSAEFPKEGPSILRIQQVVRGDSAAYFCASSWTGDRAQNIQYFGAGTRLSVL.

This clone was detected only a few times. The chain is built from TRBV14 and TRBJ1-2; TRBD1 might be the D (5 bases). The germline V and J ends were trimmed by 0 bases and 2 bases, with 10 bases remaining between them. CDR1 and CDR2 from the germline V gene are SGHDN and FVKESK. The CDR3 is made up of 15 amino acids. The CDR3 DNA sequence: TGTGCCAGCAGCCAAGATCTTCAGGGAAACTATGGCTACACCTTC. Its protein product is CASSQDLQGNYGYTF.

The CDR3: CASTRTGEKLFF. CDR3 DNA: TGTGCCAGCACCCGGACGGGAGAAAAACTGTTTTTT. The rearrangement uses TRBV28 and TRBJ1-4; no clear D gene. Germline-derived CDR1 and CDR2 are MDHEN and SYDVKM. Trimming removed 7 bases at V and 8 bases at J, with 11 bases between. The CDR3 length is 12 residues.

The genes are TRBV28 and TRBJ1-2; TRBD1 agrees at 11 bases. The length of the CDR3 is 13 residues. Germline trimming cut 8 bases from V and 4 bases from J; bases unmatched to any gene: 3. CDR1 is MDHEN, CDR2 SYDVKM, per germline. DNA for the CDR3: TGTGCCAGCGAGGACAGGGGGCGCTATGGCTACACCTTC. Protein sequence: CASEDRGRYGYTF.

CDR3 protein: CASSQHHTSDSYNEQFF. The CDR3 DNA reads TGCGCCAGCAGCCAACATCATACTAGCGACTCCTACAATGAGCAGTTCTTC. The chain is built from TRBV4-3 and TRBJ2-1; TRBD2 matches at 7 bases. The CDR3 has 17 residues. V gave up 2 bases and J gave up 0 bases; unmatched junction bases: 7. Germline lookup yields CDR1 LGHNA and CDR2 YSLEER.

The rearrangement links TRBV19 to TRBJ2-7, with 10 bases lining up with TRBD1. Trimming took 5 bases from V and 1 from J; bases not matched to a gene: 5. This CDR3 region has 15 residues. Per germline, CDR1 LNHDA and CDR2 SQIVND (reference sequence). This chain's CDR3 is CASSDGTGVSYEQYF. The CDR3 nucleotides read TGTGCCAGTAGTGACGGGACAGGGGTTTCCTACGAGCAGTACTTC.

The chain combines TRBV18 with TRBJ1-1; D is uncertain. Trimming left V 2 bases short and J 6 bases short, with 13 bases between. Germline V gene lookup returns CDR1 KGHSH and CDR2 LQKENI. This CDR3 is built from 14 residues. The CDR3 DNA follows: TGTGCCAGCTCACCAACCGGTTCGTCCCCTGAAGCTTTCTTT. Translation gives CASSPTGSSPEAFF.

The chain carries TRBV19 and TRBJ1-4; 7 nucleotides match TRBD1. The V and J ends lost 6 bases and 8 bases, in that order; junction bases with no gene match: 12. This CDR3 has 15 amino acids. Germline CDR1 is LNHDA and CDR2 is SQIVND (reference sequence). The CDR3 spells CASSTPHRGQEKLFF. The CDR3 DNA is TGTGCCAGTAGCACCCCGCACAGGGGCCAAGAAAAACTGTTTTTT.

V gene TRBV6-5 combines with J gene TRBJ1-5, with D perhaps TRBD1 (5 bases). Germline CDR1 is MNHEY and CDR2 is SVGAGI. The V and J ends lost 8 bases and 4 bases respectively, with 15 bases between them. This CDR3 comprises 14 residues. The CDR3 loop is CASAEMGGNQPQHF. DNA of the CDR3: TGTGCCAGCGCCGAGATGGGGGGGAATCAGCCCCAGCATTTT.